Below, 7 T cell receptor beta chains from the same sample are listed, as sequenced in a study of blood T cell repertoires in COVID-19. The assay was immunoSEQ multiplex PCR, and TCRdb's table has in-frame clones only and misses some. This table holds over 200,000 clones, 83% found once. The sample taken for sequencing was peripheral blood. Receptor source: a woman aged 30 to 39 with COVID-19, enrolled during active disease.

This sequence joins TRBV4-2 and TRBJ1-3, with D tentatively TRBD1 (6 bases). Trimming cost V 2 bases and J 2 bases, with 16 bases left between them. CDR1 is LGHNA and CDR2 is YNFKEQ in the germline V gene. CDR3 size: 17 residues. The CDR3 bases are TGTGCCAGCAGCCAACCCCCCAATGACAGGCCTGGAAACACCATATATTTT. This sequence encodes CASSQPPNDRPGNTIYF.

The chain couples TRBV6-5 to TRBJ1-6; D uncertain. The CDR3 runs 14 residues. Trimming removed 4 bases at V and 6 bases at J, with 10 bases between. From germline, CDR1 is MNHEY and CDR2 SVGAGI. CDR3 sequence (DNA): TGTGCCAGCAGTTCCCGGGGTTCTAATTCACCCCTCCACTTT. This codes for CASSSRGSNSPLHF.

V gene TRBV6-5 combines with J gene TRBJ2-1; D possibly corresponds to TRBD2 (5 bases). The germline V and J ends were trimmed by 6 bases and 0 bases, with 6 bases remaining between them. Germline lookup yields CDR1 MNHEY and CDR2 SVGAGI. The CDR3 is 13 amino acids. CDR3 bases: TGTGCCAGCAGAGGGAGCTCCTACAATGAGCAGTTCTTC. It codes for CASRGSSYNEQFF.

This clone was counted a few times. This CDR3 is CASSLSPHRGVSPLHF. CDR3 coding DNA: TGTGCCAGCAGTTTAAGCCCCCACAGGGGGGTGTCACCCCTCCACTTT. V and J are TRBV28 and TRBJ1-6, with 8 bases identical to TRBD1. Germline-derived CDR1 and CDR2 are MDHEN and SYDVKM. Trimming took 2 bases from V and 10 from J; bases not matched to a gene: 10. The CDR3 extends over 16 amino acids.

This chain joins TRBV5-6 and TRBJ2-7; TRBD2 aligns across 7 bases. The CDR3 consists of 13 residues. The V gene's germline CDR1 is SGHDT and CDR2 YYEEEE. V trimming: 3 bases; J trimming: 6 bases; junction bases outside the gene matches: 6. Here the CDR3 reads CASSSLREPEQYF. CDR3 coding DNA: TGTGCCAGCAGCTCGTTGCGGGAGCCCGAGCAGTACTTC.

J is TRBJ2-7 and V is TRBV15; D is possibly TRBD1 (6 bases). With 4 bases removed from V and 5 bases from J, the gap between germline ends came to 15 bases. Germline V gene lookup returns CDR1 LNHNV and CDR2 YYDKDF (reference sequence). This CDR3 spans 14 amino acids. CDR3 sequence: CATSTRQVEHEQYF. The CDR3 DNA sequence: TGTGCCACCAGCACCCGACAGGTCGAGCACGAGCAGTACTTC.

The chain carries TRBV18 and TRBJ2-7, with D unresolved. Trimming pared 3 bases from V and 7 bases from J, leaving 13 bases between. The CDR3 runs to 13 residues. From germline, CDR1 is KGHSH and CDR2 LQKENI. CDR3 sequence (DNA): TGTGCCAGCTCACCGGATGTCTCGCGGGAGCAGTACTTC. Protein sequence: CASSPDVSREQYF.